Listed here are 32 T cell receptor beta chains from one sample, sequenced in a study of early T cells in non-severe SARS-CoV-2 infection. MiXCR was run by TCRdb on the 5' RACE reads, yielding one entry per CDR3 protein. The sample contains approximately 110,000 distinct CDR3 sequences, about 15% of which appear only once. Sequences were obtained from whole blood. These receptors originate from an adult who was a healthcare worker with PCR-confirmed SARS-CoV-2 infection or an uninfected control (not recorded which).

This sequence joins TRBV7-9 and TRBJ2-3, with D unclear. V was shortened by 8 bases and J by 11 bases, with 20 bases between the two germline ends. The CDR3 has 13 amino acids. Germline-derived CDR1 and CDR2 are SEHNR and FQNEAQ (reference sequence). The CDR3 bases are TGTGCCAGCGGTTCACCTATTAGGTACGAGCAGTATTTT. Its protein product is CASGSPIRYEQYF.

The chain joins TRBV7-2 to TRBJ1-2; D is unresolved. Germline V gives CDR1 SGHTA, CDR2 FQGNSA. There are 15 residues in the CDR3. The V gene lost 5 bases and the J gene lost 8 bases, with 21 bases spanning the gap. The DNA of the CDR3 is TGTGCCAGCAGCCCGCAGGAGGGAGTCTACGGAGGCTACACCTTC. Encoded protein: CASSPQEGVYGGYTF.

This clonotype was detected many times. The rearrangement joins TRBV10-3 to TRBJ2-3; the match to TRBD1 covers 12 bases. The germline V gene encodes CDR1 ENHRY and CDR2 SYGVKD. CDR3 length: 15 amino acids. The V gene end was trimmed by 6 bases and the J gene end by 3 bases; junction bases not matched to a gene: 4. This chain's CDR3 is CAIRRDRGPTDTQYF. CDR3 nucleotides: TGTGCCATCAGGAGGGACAGGGGGCCGACAGATACGCAGTATTTT.

This clonotype was observed a few times. The chain recombines TRBV7-9 with TRBJ1-1; D call uncertain. Between the trimmed V and J ends, which lost 5 bases and 0 bases, there was a span of 10 bases. This CDR3 is 14 amino acids long. The germline gives CDR1 SEHNR, CDR2 FQNEAQ (reference sequence). The CDR3 sequence is CASSPRRMNTEAFF. As DNA, the CDR3 is TGTGCCAGCAGCCCCCGCCGGATGAACACTGAAGCTTTCTTT.

The CDR3: CASSLTTGLSSYNEQFF. In DNA, the CDR3 is TGTGCCAGCAGCTTAACCACAGGTTTGAGCTCCTACAATGAGCAGTTCTTC. The chain recombines TRBV7-8 with TRBJ2-1, with D perhaps TRBD1 (5 bases). Trimming shortened V by 2 bases and J by 0 bases, and 14 bases separated the two germline ends. Germline values: CDR1 SGHVS, CDR2 FQNEAQ. This CDR3 has 17 amino acids.

V usage is TRBV7-9 and J usage is TRBJ2-7; 8 bases line up with TRBD1. CDR3 size: 14 residues. Looked up from germline, CDR1 is SEHNR and CDR2 is FQNEAQ (reference sequence). V dropped 5 bases and J dropped 0; count of bases not matched to a gene: 3. The CDR3 coding sequence is TGTGCCAGCAGCACAGGGGGGTCCTCCTACGAGCAGTACTTC. Translated, it gives CASSTGGSSYEQYF.

This clonotype was seen a few times. The chain is built from TRBV27 and TRBJ1-6; no firm D call. From germline, CDR1 is MNHEY and CDR2 SMNVEV (reference sequence). Trimming took off 5 bases at V and 6 bases at J, with 11 bases between the two ends. The CDR3 extends over 14 amino acids. The CDR3 DNA sequence: TGTGCCAGCAGTCTCGGACGGGTTAATTCACCCCTCCACTTT. It specifies CASSLGRVNSPLHF.

The table lists this clonotype with a few counts. The chain carries TRBV3-1 and TRBJ1-6, with no clear D. The germline V gene encodes CDR1 LGHDT and CDR2 YNNKEL (reference sequence). The CDR3 length is 12 residues. V lost 0 bases to trimming and J lost 10 bases, with 4 bases between them. The CDR3 here is CASSQERSPLHF. The CDR3 nucleotides read TGTGCCAGCAGCCAAGAACGGTCACCCCTCCACTTT.

This clonotype was counted between two and nine times. This chain links TRBV7-8 with TRBJ2-2; either TRBD1 or TRBD2 may fit D (5 bases each). Looked up from germline, CDR1 is SGHVS and CDR2 is FQNEAQ. The CDR3 length is 14 residues. V lost 5 bases and J 4 bases, leaving 11 bases between the germline ends. The CDR3 coding sequence is TGTGCCAGCAGCGGACCAGGGAGCACCGGGGAGCTGTTTTTT. Translation gives CASSGPGSTGELFF. The full variable domain, with the rest looked up from reference TRBV7-8 and TRBJ2-2, is GAGVSQSPRYKVAKRGQDVALRCDPISGHVSLFWYQQALGQGPEFLTYFQNEAQLDKSGLPSDRFFAERPEGSVSTLKIQRTQQEDSAVYLCASSGPGSTGELFFGEGSRLTVL.

The CDR3 DNA reads TGTGCCAGCAGTCCCGGGACCACTGAAGCTTTCTTT. Translation gives CASSPGTTEAFF. The chain joins TRBV12-3 or TRBV12-4 to TRBJ1-1; D is possibly TRBD1 (5 bases). The length of the CDR3 is 12 residues. V was cut by 5 bases and J by 4 bases, with 8 bases left in between.

The chain joins TRBV4-2 to TRBJ2-7; 7 bases fit TRBD2. V shed 0 bases, J shed 1 base, and the junction held 3 bases outside the gene matches. The CDR3 sequence is 15 residues long. Germline CDR1 LGHNA, CDR2 YNFKEQ. The CDR3 loop is CASSQELRGSYEQYF. CDR3 sequence (DNA): TGTGCCAGCAGCCAAGAATTGCGGGGGTCCTACGAGCAGTACTTC.

The rearrangement joins TRBV29-1 to TRBJ2-7, with a weak D call TRBD2 (5 bases). The germline V gene encodes CDR1 SQVTM and CDR2 ANQGSEA. CDR3 length equals 11 residues. The V gene lost 7 bases and the J gene lost 7 bases, with 14 bases spanning the gap. CDR3 in DNA: TGCAGCGGGACCCAAGGAGGAGAGCAGTACTTC. The encoded protein is CSGTQGGEQYF.

In its sample, this clonotype was seen a few times. The chain carries TRBV6-2 or TRBV6-3 and TRBJ1-2, with TRBD1 identical over 7 bases. Germline V lookup: CDR1 MNHEY, CDR2 SVGEGT. The junction had 5 bases not matched to a gene; V was cut back by 6 bases and J by 4 bases. The CDR3 covers 13 residues. This chain's CDR3 is CASRPDRAYGYTF. CDR3 nucleotide sequence: TGTGCCAGCAGACCCGACAGGGCCTATGGCTACACCTTC.

This clonotype was detected a few times. This chain connects TRBV7-9 to TRBJ1-6, with D uncertain. The V and J ends lost 5 bases and 8 bases respectively, with 7 bases between them. CDR3 length: 12 residues. Germline V CDR1 and CDR2: SEHNR, FQNEAQ (reference sequence). CDR3 in amino acids: CASSVDDSPLHF. CDR3 sequence (DNA): TGTGCCAGCAGCGTGGACGATTCACCCCTCCACTTT.

This clonotype appeared a few times. This chain connects TRBV30 to TRBJ1-4; tentative D call: TRBD1 (6 bases). The germline V and J ends were trimmed by 0 bases and 10 bases, with 15 bases remaining between them. The CDR3 spans 14 residues. Germline V gene lookup returns CDR1 GTSNPN and CDR2 SVGIG (reference sequence). The CDR3 here is CAWSVTRTVTKLFF. In nucleotides, the CDR3 is TGTGCCTGGAGTGTCACCCGGACAGTTACAAAACTGTTTTTT. The entire variable domain, with the rest obtained from reference TRBV30 and TRBJ1-4, is as follows: SQTIHQWPATLVQPVGSPLSLECTVEGTSNPNLYWYRQAAGRGLQLLFYSVGIGQISSEVPQNLSASRPQDRQFILSSKKLLLSDSGFYLCAWSVTRTVTKLFFGSGTQLSVL.

This clonotype was observed a handful of times. The V gene is TRBV5-4, the J gene TRBJ2-2; D not certain. V shed 2 bases and J shed 3 bases, with 2 bases lying between them. The germline CDR1 and CDR2 sequences are SGHNT and YYREEE (reference sequence). CDR3 length: 12 residues. CDR3 DNA sequence: TGTGCCAGCAGCTTCTACACCGGGGAGCTGTTTTTT. Protein sequence: CASSFYTGELFF.

This chain links TRBV7-2 with TRBJ2-7; 11 bases are shared with TRBD2. The germline CDR1 and CDR2 sequences are SGHTA and FQGNSA. The CDR3 contains 14 residues. V dropped 3 bases and J dropped 3; count of bases not matched to a gene: 1. The CDR3 region is CASSFTSGGYEQYF. For the CDR3, the DNA is TGTGCCAGCAGCTTCACTAGCGGGGGCTACGAGCAGTACTTC.

This clonotype came up a few times. This sequence joins TRBV12-3 or TRBV12-4 and TRBJ1-6; D is ambiguous. V was shortened by 1 base and J by 9 bases, with 10 bases between the two germline ends. The CDR3 runs 14 residues. The CDR3 spells CASSLGSSASPLHF. Written as DNA, the CDR3 is TGTGCCAGCAGTTTAGGTTCGAGTGCTTCACCCCTCCACTTT.

This clonotype was seen more than once but under ten times. The V call is TRBV5-5, the J call TRBJ2-5, with 9 bases fitting TRBD1. The CDR3 spans 16 residues. V shed 4 bases and J 5 bases; nucleotides not matched to a gene: 12. Germline lookup yields CDR1 SGHKS and CDR2 YYEKEE (reference sequence). This CDR3 reads CASSLGQGPPGETQYF. CDR3 bases: TGTGCCAGCAGCCTGGGACAGGGCCCACCGGGCGAGACCCAGTACTTC.

This clonotype came up a few times. V gene TRBV3-1 combines with J gene TRBJ2-7; a weak D match, TRBD1 (5 bases). V lost 1 base to trimming and J lost 5 bases, with 6 bases between them. The CDR3 runs to 12 residues. Germline values: CDR1 LGHDT, CDR2 YNNKEL (reference sequence). For the CDR3, the DNA is TGTGCCAGCAGCCAAGCAGGGAACGAGCAGTACTTC. Amino acid sequence: CASSQAGNEQYF.

There are many counts of this clonotype. V is TRBV10-2 and J is TRBJ1-2; a weak D match, TRBD1 (6 bases). The CDR3 runs to 15 residues. Trimming removed 8 bases at V and 4 bases at J, with 20 bases between. Germline V gives CDR1 WSHSY, CDR2 SAAADI. The CDR3 DNA follows: TGCGCCAGCCCCACTAACAGGGTTAGCCCCTATGGCTACACCTTC. Translation: CASPTNRVSPYGYTF.

DNA of the CDR3: TGTGCCAGCAGCACCCTAAGGGGGCACGGTGAAAAACTGTTTTTT. This gives the protein CASSTLRGHGEKLFF. The genes are TRBV7-9 and TRBJ1-4, with 7 bases lining up with TRBD1. This CDR3 comprises 15 residues. J was trimmed by 7 bases and V by 5 bases; bases with no gene match: 10. Germline V gene data show CDR1 as SEHNR and CDR2 as FQNEAQ (reference sequence).

This clonotype was counted between two and nine times. V usage is TRBV6-2 or TRBV6-3 and J usage is TRBJ1-4, with 10 bases identical to TRBD1. CDR1 is MNHEY and CDR2 is SVGEGT in the germline V gene. The length of the CDR3 is 15 residues. The V gene end was trimmed by 4 bases and the J gene end by 5 bases; junction bases not matched to a gene: 4. CDR3 sequence (DNA): TGTGCCAGCAGTTCTCCGGGACAGGGGAATGAAAAACTGTTTTTT. The encoded protein is CASSSPGQGNEKLFF.

This clonotype was counted a few times. The V call is TRBV12-3 or TRBV12-4, the J call TRBJ1-2, with no clear D. This CDR3 is 13 amino acids long. Trimming took off 4 bases at V and 7 bases at J, with 13 bases between the two ends. The CDR3 protein is CASSSPSSFGYTF. For the CDR3, the DNA is TGTGCCAGCAGTTCCCCTTCCTCCTTTGGCTACACCTTC.

The V and J genes are TRBV7-8 and TRBJ1-1; TRBD1 is a possible D gene (5 bases). The CDR3 is 12 residues long. With 6 bases removed from V and 8 bases from J, the gap between germline ends came to 13 bases. Germline V gene lookup returns CDR1 SGHVS and CDR2 FQNEAQ. Here the CDR3 reads CASRKTGVEAFF. The DNA of the CDR3 is TGTGCCAGCAGAAAAACAGGAGTAGAAGCTTTCTTT.

The chain combines TRBV5-1 with TRBJ1-1; the D is unclear. V lost 0 bases, J lost 0 bases, and 9 bases lay in between. Per the germline V gene, CDR1 is SGHRS and CDR2 is YFSETQ. This CDR3 comprises 15 residues. The CDR3 bases are TGCGCCAGCAGCTTGGGCACCACAGTGAACACTGAAGCTTTCTTT. Residues: CASSLGTTVNTEAFF.

The chain carries TRBV7-6 and TRBJ2-5; D remains unclear. Trimming pared 4 bases from V and 3 bases from J, leaving 15 bases between. The CDR3 runs 15 residues. Germline V lookup: CDR1 SGHVS, CDR2 FNYEAQ. CDR3 region: CASSSRMGWEETQYF. The CDR3 DNA follows: TGTGCCAGCAGCTCCCGGATGGGGTGGGAAGAGACCCAGTACTTC.

The chain recombines TRBV2 with TRBJ2-7; D is perhaps TRBD1 (5 bases). The CDR3 has 14 residues. Germline V lookup: CDR1 SNHLY, CDR2 FYNNEI. V was shortened by 7 bases and J by 5 bases, with 18 bases between the two germline ends. CDR3 amino acids: CASKEDTSRDEQYF. Written as DNA, the CDR3 is TGTGCCAGCAAAGAGGACACCTCCCGGGACGAGCAGTACTTC. Together with reference TRBV2 and TRBJ2-7, the CDR3 gives the full variable domain: EPEVTQTPSHQVTQMGQEVILRCVPISNHLYFYWYRQILGQKVEFLVSFYNNEISEKSEIFDDQFSVERPDGSNFTLKIRSTKLEDSAMYFCASKEDTSRDEQYFGPGTRLTVT.

This rearrangement joins TRBV6-5 to TRBJ2-2; TRBD2 matches 7 bases. Unmatched junction bases numbered 5, after V lost 8 bases and J lost 5 bases. This CDR3 is 13 amino acids long. Germline values: CDR1 MNHEY, CDR2 SVGAGI. The CDR3 loop is CASVKGGTGELFF. Here the CDR3 DNA reads TGTGCCAGCGTGAAGGGAGGGACCGGGGAGCTGTTTTTT.

This clonotype has more than one count but fewer than ten. The chain is built from TRBV20-1 and TRBJ2-2, with D possibly being TRBD1 or TRBD2 (5 bases each). V was shortened by 0 bases and J by 4 bases, with 12 bases between the two germline ends. The CDR3 contains 15 residues. Germline CDR1 reads DFQATT; CDR2 reads SNEGSKA (reference sequence). The CDR3, as DNA: TGCAGTGCTAGAGATAACGGGGCGACCACCGGGGAGCTGTTTTTT. Translation gives CSARDNGATTGELFF.

The chain carries TRBV3-1 and TRBJ2-5, with D perhaps being TRBD1 or TRBD2 (5 bases each). This CDR3 has 13 amino acids. Trimming took off 6 bases at V and 4 bases at J, with 12 bases between the two ends. Germline V CDR1 and CDR2: LGHDT, YNNKEL (reference sequence). CDR3 nucleotides: TGTGCCAGCAGTGGACCAGGGAGAGAGACCCAGTACTTC. Protein sequence: CASSGPGRETQYF.

A few counts support this clonotype. The chain has TRBV20-1 and TRBJ1-1; maybe TRBD1 (5 bases). CDR1 is DFQATT and CDR2 is SNEGSKA in the germline V gene (reference sequence). The CDR3 is made up of 12 amino acids. The CDR3 nucleotides read TGCAGCACGGGACGGACGCTTTCTGAAGCTTTCTTT. Encoded protein: CSTGRTLSEAFF.